These 7 T cell receptor beta chains originate from one sample sequenced in a study of spatial heterogeneity in lung cancer. Each CDR3 protein gets one entry after TCRdb re-called the 5' RACE reads with MiXCR. This table has about 10,000 distinct CDR3 sequences, nearly 5.5% appearing once. Time point in this sample: sample taken at primary tumor resection. In each case, whole RNA from tumor, nontumor lung or frozen PBMC was sequenced unsorted. This sample comprised PBMCs, obtained at surgery. The receptors originated from a male donor with early-stage non-small cell lung cancer.

The table lists this clonotype with many counts. V is TRBV28 and J is TRBJ2-3; the D is unclear. The germline V gene has CDR1 MDHEN and CDR2 SYDVKM. Trimming took off 6 bases at V and 4 bases at J, with 11 bases between the two ends. The CDR3 totals 13 residues. Here the CDR3 reads CASSIGQADTQYF. CDR3 nucleotides: TGTGCCAGCAGCATCGGGCAGGCAGATACGCAGTATTTT. The full variable domain, in which reference TRBV28 and TRBJ2-3 provide the parts outside the CDR3, is DVKVTQSSRYLVKRTGEKVFLECVQDMDHENMFWYRQDPGLGLRLIYFSYDVKMKEKGDIPEGYSVSREKKERFSLILESASTNQTSMYLCASSIGQADTQYFGPGTRLTVL.

This clonotype came up once. The CDR3 DNA reads TGCGCCAGCAGCTTGGGACTAGCGGGAGGGCGGTCTGACCAGTTCTTC. Amino acid sequence: CASSLGLAGGRSDQFF. The gene calls are TRBV5-1 and TRBJ2-1; 14 bases agree with TRBD2. Germline CDR1 is SGHRS and CDR2 is YFSETQ. Germline trimming cut 0 bases from V and 13 bases from J; bases unmatched to any gene: 9. CDR3 size: 16 residues.

This clonotype showed up many times. The chain employs TRBV19 and TRBJ2-1, with D maybe TRBD2 (6 bases). This CDR3 spans 15 amino acids. The germline V and J ends were trimmed by 10 bases and 0 bases, with 16 bases remaining between them. Germline V CDR1 and CDR2: LNHDA, SQIVND (reference sequence). DNA of the CDR3: TGTGCCACTTCTCGGGCGGGGAGCTCCTACAATGAGCAGTTCTTC. As protein: CATSRAGSSYNEQFF.

This clonotype was recorded many times. The chain has TRBV2 and TRBJ2-1; D remains unclear. CDR3 length equals 13 residues. V dropped 6 bases and J dropped 4 bases, with 10 bases sitting between them. Germline V gene sequence: CDR1 SNHLY, CDR2 FYNNEI. The CDR3: CASRGDTYNEQFF. DNA for the CDR3: TGTGCCAGCAGAGGTGACACATACAATGAGCAGTTCTTC. Looking up the rest from reference TRBV2 and TRBJ2-1 gives the full variable domain: EPEVTQTPSHQVTQMGQEVILRCVPISNHLYFYWYRQILGQKVEFLVSFYNNEISEKSEIFDDQFSVERPDGSNFTLKIRSTKLEDSAMYFCASRGDTYNEQFFGPGTRLTVL.

This clonotype was seen repeatedly, ten times or more. This chain joins TRBV5-1 and TRBJ2-3, with a possible D match to TRBD1 (6 bases). Trimming cost V 4 bases and J 0 bases, with 12 bases left between them. The CDR3 is 15 amino acids. CDR1 and CDR2 from the germline V gene are SGHRS and YFSETQ. The CDR3 spells CASSLGQISTDTQYF. The CDR3 nucleotides read TGCGCCAGCAGCCTTGGACAGATAAGCACAGATACGCAGTATTTT. Full variable domain (rest looked up from reference TRBV5-1 and TRBJ2-3): KAGVTQTPRYLIKTRGQQVTLSCSPISGHRSVSWYQQTPGQGLQFLFEYFSETQRNKGNFPGRFSGRQFSNSRSEMNVSTLELGDSALYLCASSLGQISTDTQYFGPGTRLTVL.

This clonotype was counted many times. V and J are TRBV30 and TRBJ1-2, with D tentatively TRBD1 (6 bases). The CDR3 contains 13 residues. V was trimmed by 0 bases and J by 5 bases, leaving 10 bases between them. Germline V gene data show CDR1 as GTSNPN and CDR2 as SVGIG (reference sequence). The DNA of the CDR3 is TGTGCCTGGAGTGTACTTAGGGGGTATGGCTACACCTTC. This gives the protein CAWSVLRGYGYTF.

Relative to its sample, this clonotype is medium-sized (0.01 to 0.1%). The rearrangement joins TRBV5-1 to TRBJ2-3, with 9 bases lining up with TRBD2. Germline V gene data show CDR1 as SGHRS and CDR2 as YFSETQ. This CDR3 has 15 residues. Trimming cost V 6 bases and J 4 bases; bases outside gene matches: 9. Here the CDR3 reads CASKAAGGPPDTQYF. CDR3 coding DNA: TGCGCCAGCAAAGCGGCGGGGGGGCCGCCAGATACGCAGTATTTT.